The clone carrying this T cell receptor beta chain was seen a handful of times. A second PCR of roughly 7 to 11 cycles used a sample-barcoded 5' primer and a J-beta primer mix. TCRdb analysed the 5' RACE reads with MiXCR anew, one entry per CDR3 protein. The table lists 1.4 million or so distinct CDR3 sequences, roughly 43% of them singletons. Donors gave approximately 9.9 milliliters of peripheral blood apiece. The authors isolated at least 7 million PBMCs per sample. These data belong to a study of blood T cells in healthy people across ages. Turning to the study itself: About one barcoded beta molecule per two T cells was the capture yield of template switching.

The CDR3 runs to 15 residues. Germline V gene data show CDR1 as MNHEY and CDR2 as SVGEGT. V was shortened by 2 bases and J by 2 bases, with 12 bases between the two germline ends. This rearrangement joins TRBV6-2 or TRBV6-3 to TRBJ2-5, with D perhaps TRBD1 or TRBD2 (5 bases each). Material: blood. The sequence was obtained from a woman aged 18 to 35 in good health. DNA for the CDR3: TGTGCCAGCAGTTACCCCGGGACGGCTCAAGAGACCCAGTACTTC. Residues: CASSYPGTAQETQYF.